The 2 T cell receptor beta chains listed next were all sequenced from one sample in a study of persistence of HIV-infected CD4 T cells. This was the immunoSEQ version 4 assay in survey mode. The assay was immunoSEQ multiplex PCR, and TCRdb's table has in-frame clones only and misses some. The profile covers approximately 12,000 clones, with roughly 70% appearing a single time and about 17% taken by the ten largest. These TCRs are of unknown antigen specificity. Lysates of CMV-infected fibroblasts at about 10 ug/mL stimulated these cells. Responding CD4+ T cells were sorted by upregulation of both CD40 ligand and CD69. Source: CD4+ T cells sorted from PBMCs after approximately 20-hour stimulation, taken from a patient who received antiretroviral therapy. These receptors were collected from an adult man with HIV who was CMV-seropositive.

The chain combines TRBV12-5 with TRBJ2-1; D possibly corresponds to TRBD2 (6 bases). The CDR3 is made up of 15 amino acids. Trimming shortened V by 0 bases and J by 10 bases, and 16 bases separated the two germline ends. Germline V gene lookup returns CDR1 LGHNT and CDR2 FRNRAP. The CDR3 protein is CASGLVSEAGWEQFF. Written as DNA, the CDR3 is TGTGCTAGTGGTTTGGTATCGGAGGCGGGATGGGAGCAGTTCTTC.

CDR3: CASSPDGGLSGGYEQYF. The CDR3 DNA sequence: TGTGCCAGCAGTCCCGACGGGGGTCTTAGTGGTGGCTACGAGCAGTACTTC. This rearrangement joins TRBV27 to TRBJ2-7; a weak D match, TRBD2 (6 bases). V was cut by 5 bases and J by 3 bases, with 23 bases left in between. The CDR3 consists of 17 residues. CDR1 MNHEY and CDR2 SMNVEV come from the germline V gene (reference sequence).